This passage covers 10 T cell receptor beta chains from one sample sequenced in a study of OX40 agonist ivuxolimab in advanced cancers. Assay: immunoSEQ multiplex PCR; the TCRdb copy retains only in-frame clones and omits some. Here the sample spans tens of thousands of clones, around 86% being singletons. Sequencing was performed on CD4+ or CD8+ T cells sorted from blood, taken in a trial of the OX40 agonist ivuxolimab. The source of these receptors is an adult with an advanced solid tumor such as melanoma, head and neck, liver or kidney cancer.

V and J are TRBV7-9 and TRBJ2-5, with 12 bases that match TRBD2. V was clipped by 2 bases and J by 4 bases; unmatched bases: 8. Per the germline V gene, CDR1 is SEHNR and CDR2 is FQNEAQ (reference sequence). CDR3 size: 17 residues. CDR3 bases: TGTGCCAGCAGCTTAAGTTGGACTAGCGGGAAGGGAGAGACCCAGTACTTC. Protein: CASSLSWTSGKGETQYF.

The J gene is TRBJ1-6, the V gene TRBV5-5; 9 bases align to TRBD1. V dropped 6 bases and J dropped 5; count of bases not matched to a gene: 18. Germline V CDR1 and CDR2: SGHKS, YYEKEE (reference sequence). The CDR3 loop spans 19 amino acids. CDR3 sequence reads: CASTAGTGQRLSNNSPLHF. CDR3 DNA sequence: TGTGCCAGCACCGCCGGGACAGGGCAGCGTTTGAGCAATAATTCACCCCTCCACTTT.

As DNA, the CDR3 is TGTGCCAGCAGCTTGAGGAGGGAAGGGACCTATGGCTACACCTTC. Translated: CASSLRREGTYGYTF. J is TRBJ1-2 and V is TRBV5-4, with D tentatively TRBD1 (5 bases). Germline loops: CDR1 SGHNT, CDR2 YYREEE (reference sequence). The CDR3 has 15 amino acids. Deletions cut 1 base from V and 4 bases from J, with 14 bases between.

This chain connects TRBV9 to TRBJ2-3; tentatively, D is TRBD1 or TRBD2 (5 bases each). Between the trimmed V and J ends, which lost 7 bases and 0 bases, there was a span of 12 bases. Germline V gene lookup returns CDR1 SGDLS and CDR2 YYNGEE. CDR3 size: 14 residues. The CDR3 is CASARDPSTDTQYF. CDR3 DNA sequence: TGTGCCAGCGCTCGGGACCCTAGCACAGATACGCAGTATTTT.

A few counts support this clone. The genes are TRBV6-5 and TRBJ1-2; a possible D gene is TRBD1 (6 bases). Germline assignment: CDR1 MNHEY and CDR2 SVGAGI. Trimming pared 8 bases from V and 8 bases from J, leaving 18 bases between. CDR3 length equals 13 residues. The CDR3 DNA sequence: TGTGCCAGCCATATTTCGGGGGGCCTGGGCTACACCTTC. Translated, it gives CASHISGGLGYTF.

Here the CDR3 DNA reads TGCGCCAGCAGCTTGGCAGGGGAAGCTGGGGCCAACGTCCTGACTTTC. This gives the protein CASSLAGEAGANVLTF. The chain is built from TRBV5-1 and TRBJ2-6, with TRBD1 as a possible D gene (6 bases). The CDR3 runs 16 residues. Deletions cut 0 bases from V and 2 bases from J, with 9 bases between. Germline values: CDR1 SGHRS, CDR2 YFSETQ. Full variable domain (remainder filled in from reference TRBV5-1 and TRBJ2-6): KAGVTQTPRYLIKTRGQQVTLSCSPISGHRSVSWYQQTPGQGLQFLFEYFSETQRNKGNFPGRFSGRQFSNSRSEMNVSTLELGDSALYLCASSLAGEAGANVLTFGAGSRLTVL.

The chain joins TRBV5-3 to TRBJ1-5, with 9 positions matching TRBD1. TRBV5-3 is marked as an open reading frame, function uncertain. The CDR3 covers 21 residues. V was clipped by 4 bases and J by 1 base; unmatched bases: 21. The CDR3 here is CARSDTSPPGQGWRSNQPQHF. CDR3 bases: TGTGCCAGAAGCGACACTTCTCCGCCGGGACAGGGTTGGCGGAGCAATCAGCCCCAGCATTTT.

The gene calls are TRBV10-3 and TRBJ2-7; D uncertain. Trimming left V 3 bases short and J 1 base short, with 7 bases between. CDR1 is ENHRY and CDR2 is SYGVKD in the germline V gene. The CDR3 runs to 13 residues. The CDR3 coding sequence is TGTGCCATCAGTGATCCTGATTCCTACGAGCAGTACTTC. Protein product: CAISDPDSYEQYF.

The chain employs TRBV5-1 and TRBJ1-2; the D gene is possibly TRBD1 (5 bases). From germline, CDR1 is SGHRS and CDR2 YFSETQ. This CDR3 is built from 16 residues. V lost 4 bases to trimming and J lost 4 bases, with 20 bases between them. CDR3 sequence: CASSTRVQGAGYGYTF. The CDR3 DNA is TGCGCCAGCAGCACCCGAGTTCAGGGCGCGGGCTATGGCTACACCTTC.

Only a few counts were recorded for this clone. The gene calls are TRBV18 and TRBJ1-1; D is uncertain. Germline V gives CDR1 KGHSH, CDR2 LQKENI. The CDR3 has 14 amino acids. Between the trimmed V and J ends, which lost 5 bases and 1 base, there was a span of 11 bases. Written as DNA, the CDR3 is TGTGCCAGCTCAAGAAAGGAGAAGAACACTGAAGCTTTCTTT. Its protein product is CASSRKEKNTEAFF.